Below are 11 T cell receptor beta chains sequenced from a single sample in a study of blood T cell repertoires in COVID-19 (dated by TCRdb to about 2020). The receptor library was made with the immunoSEQ multiplex PCR assay. TCRdb limited this immuneACCESS table to in-frame rearrangements with V and J called. A share of clones is missing; checked studies link under half to unresolved V genes, and the rest is unexplained. For this sample the table gives more than 85,000 clones, of which nearly 90% were detected only once. Approximately 2% of the sample goes to the ten largest clones. Sequences were obtained from peripheral blood. These receptors were collected from a man aged 50-59 years with active COVID-19.

The chain carries TRBV7-8 and TRBJ2-2; D is perhaps TRBD2 (5 bases). V was trimmed by 4 bases and J by 5 bases, leaving 14 bases between them. In germline, CDR1 is SGHVS, CDR2 FQNEAQ. CDR3 length: 15 residues. Written as DNA, the CDR3 is TGTGCCAGCAGCTCCGAGAGGGTTGGGACCGGGGAGCTGTTTTTT. Translated: CASSSERVGTGELFF.

The genes are TRBV7-2 and TRBJ2-1; TRBD2 matches 9 bases. Germline CDR1 is SGHTA and CDR2 is FQGNSA. The CDR3 has 15 residues. The V segment lost 7 bases and the J segment 3 bases; nucleotides outside the gene matches: 7. The CDR3 region has the DNA TGTGCCAGCAACCCCGCGGGGGGGCTCTACAATGAGCAGTTCTTC. This gives the protein CASNPAGGLYNEQFF.

As concerns this clone: The junction departs from germline at one end; a sequencing error may be responsible. CDR3 region: CASSLVGETQYF. The CDR3, as DNA: TGTGCCAGCAGTTTGGTCGGGGAGACCCAGTACTTC. V is TRBV5-6 and J is TRBJ2-5, with unresolved D. The CDR3 spans 12 residues. Germline values: CDR1 SGHDT, CDR2 YYEEEE.

The chain carries TRBV29-1 and TRBJ1-2; 7 nucleotides agree with TRBD1. The CDR3 length is 13 residues. V lost 4 bases to trimming and J lost 3 bases; unmatched junction nucleotides: 5. In germline, CDR1 is SQVTM, CDR2 ANQGSEA. In nucleotides, the CDR3 is TGCAGCGTTGGTTCTGGGACAGACTATGGCTACACCTTC. It translates to CSVGSGTDYGYTF.

The CDR3 DNA sequence: TGTGCCAGCAGCTCGAGGGTTGTAAACTATGGCTACACCTTC. Its protein is CASSSRVVNYGYTF. This rearrangement joins TRBV7-2 to TRBJ1-2, with D unclear. The CDR3 extends over 14 amino acids. Germline V gives CDR1 SGHTA, CDR2 FQGNSA. V lost 4 bases to trimming and J lost 2 bases, with 11 bases between them.

This chain uses TRBV7-8 with TRBJ2-2, with TRBD1 matching 8 bases. From germline, CDR1 is SGHVS and CDR2 FQNEAQ. This CDR3 spans 16 amino acids. V trimming: 4 bases; J trimming: 4 bases; junction bases outside the gene matches: 8. The CDR3 spells CASSSRDRYATGELFF. The CDR3 DNA sequence: TGTGCCAGCAGCTCCAGGGACAGGTATGCCACCGGGGAGCTGTTTTTT.

The gene calls are TRBV5-6 and TRBJ1-2; maybe TRBD1 (5 bases). In germline, CDR1 is SGHDT, CDR2 YYEEEE. Trimming removed 4 bases from V and 1 base from J, with 11 bases in between. CDR3 size: 14 residues. The CDR3 DNA is TGTGCCAGCAGCCAGGGCAGTATTAACTATGGCTACACCTTC. This gives the protein CASSQGSINYGYTF.

This rearrangement joins TRBV6-6 to TRBJ1-4, with a possible D match to TRBD1 (5 bases). The CDR3 consists of 15 residues. V was pared by 4 bases and J by 8 bases, with 17 bases between. Germline V CDR1 and CDR2: MNHNY, SVGAGI (reference sequence). The CDR3 DNA follows: TGTGCCAGCAGTTCTCAGAACGGGGGTAGCGAAAAACTGTTTTTT. It translates to CASSSQNGGSEKLFF.

This chain joins TRBV27 and TRBJ1-3; D call uncertain. Trimming left V 3 bases short and J 0 bases short, with 9 bases between. The length of the CDR3 is 15 residues. Germline-derived CDR1 and CDR2 are MNHEY and SMNVEV (reference sequence). Here the CDR3 reads CASSFQMSSGNTIYF. CDR3 sequence (DNA): TGTGCCAGCAGTTTTCAAATGAGCTCTGGAAACACCATATATTTT.

The V call is TRBV9, the J call TRBJ2-3, with 9 bases fitting TRBD2. Trimming at V came to 2 bases and at J to 3 bases, leaving 4 bases not matched to a gene. The CDR3 length is 15 residues. Germline V CDR1 and CDR2: SGDLS, YYNGEE. CDR3 bases: TGTGCCAGCAGCGTCACGCTAGCGGGAACAGATACGCAGTATTTT. Protein sequence: CASSVTLAGTDTQYF.

The chain carries TRBV10-3 and TRBJ2-1; D is unclear. The CDR3 consists of 15 residues. CDR1 is ENHRY, CDR2 SYGVKD, per germline. V was clipped by 10 bases and J by 0 bases, with 16 bases between them. The chain's CDR3 is CATLIEESSYNEQFF. DNA of the CDR3: TGTGCCACCCTCATAGAGGAAAGCTCCTACAATGAGCAGTTCTTC.